This T cell receptor beta chain was obtained from a study of shared clonotypes between healthy human individuals. Some clones are missing from TCRdb's copy, which holds only in-frame ones; the method was immunoSEQ multiplex PCR. This table has about 560,000 clones, around 81% appearing once. The germline V gene has CDR1 SQVTM and CDR2 ANQGSEA. CDR3 length: 13 residues. The V and J ends lost 6 bases and 2 bases, in that order; junction bases with no gene match: 2. The chain recombines TRBV29-1 with TRBJ2-7; 12 bases line up with TRBD2. Input material: PBMCs. The clonotype comes from a woman in her forties in good health. Some clones in this sample may be carry-over from other donors' samples. CDR3: CSVRLAGAYEQYF. As DNA, the CDR3 is TGCAGCGTCAGACTAGCGGGGGCCTACGAGCAGTACTTC.